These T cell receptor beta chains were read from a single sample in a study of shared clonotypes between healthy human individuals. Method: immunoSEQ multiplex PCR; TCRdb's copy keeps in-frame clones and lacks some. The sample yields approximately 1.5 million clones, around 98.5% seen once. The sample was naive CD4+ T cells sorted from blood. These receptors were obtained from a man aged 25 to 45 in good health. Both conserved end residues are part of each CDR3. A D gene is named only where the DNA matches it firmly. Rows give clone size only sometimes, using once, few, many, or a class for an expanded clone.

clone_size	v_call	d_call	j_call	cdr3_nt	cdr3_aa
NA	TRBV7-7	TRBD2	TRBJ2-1	TGTGCCAGCAGCCCCCGAGGGCTAGCGGGATACCCATTTCTGTTCTTC	CASSPRGLAGYPFLFF
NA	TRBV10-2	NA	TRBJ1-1	TGCGCCAGCAGGTCTTCTATGAACACTGAAGCTTTCTTT	CASRSSMNTEAFF
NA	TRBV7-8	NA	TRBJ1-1	TGTGCCAGCAGCTTAGTCACAAACACTGAAGCTTTCTTT	CASSLVTNTEAFF
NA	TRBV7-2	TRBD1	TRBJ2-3	TGTGCCAGCAGCCCCGACAGGGTTTATACGCAGTATTTT	CASSPDRVYTQYF
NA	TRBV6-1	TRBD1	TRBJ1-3	TGTGCCAGCAGCCATCGACAGGGTCTAGGAAACACCATATATTTT	CASSHRQGLGNTIYF
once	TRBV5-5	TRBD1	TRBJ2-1	TGTGCCAGCAGCATCAAGCTATCGACAGGGGGGAACAATGAGCAGTTCTTC	CASSIKLSTGGNNEQFF
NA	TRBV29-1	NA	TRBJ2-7	TGCAGCGTTGAGTTTCAGGTTCTAGAGGAGCAGTACTTC	CSVEFQVLEEQYF
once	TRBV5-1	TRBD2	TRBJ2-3	TGCGCCAGCAGACCCGCGGGAGATCGCGATACGCAGTATTTT	CASRPAGDRDTQYF
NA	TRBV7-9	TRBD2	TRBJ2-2	TGTGCCAGCAGCTTGTGGCTAGCGGGAGCCGGGGAGCTGTTTTTT	CASSLWLAGAGELFF
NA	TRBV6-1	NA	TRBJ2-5	TGTGCCAGCAACCCGGGTCAGCATCCGGAGACCCAGTACTTC	CASNPGQHPETQYF
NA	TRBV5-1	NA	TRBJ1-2	TGCGCCAGCAGCTTGTCTGGGATAGCACAGCATGGCTACACCTTC	CASSLSGIAQHGYTF
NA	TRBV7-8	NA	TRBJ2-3	TGTGCCAGCAGCTCCTTTTTTGAGGGAGGTACAGATACGCAGTATTTT	CASSSFFEGGTDTQYF
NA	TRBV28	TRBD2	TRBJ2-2	TGTGCCAGCAGTTTCGGCGGGAGGGACACCGGGGAGCTGTTTTTT	CASSFGGRDTGELFF
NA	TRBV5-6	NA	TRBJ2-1	TGTGCCAGCAGCTTGTTAGGAGGGATCACCTACAATGAGCAGTTCTTC	CASSLLGGITYNEQFF
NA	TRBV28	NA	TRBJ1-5	TGTGCCAGCAGGGCGTGGGAGGGGGGAGGAAGCAATCAGCCCCAGCATTTT	CASRAWEGGGSNQPQHF
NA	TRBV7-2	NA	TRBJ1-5	TGTGCCAGCAGCTTAGTGGCAACAAGCAATCAGCCCCAGCATTTT	CASSLVATSNQPQHF
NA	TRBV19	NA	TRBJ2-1	TGTGCCAGTAGTACCCGACTAGATGAGCAGTTCTTC	CASSTRLDEQFF
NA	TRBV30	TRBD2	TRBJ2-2	TGTGCCTGGAGAATCCCTAGCGGGAGAATATCCACCGGGGAGCTGTTTTTT	CAWRIPSGRISTGELFF
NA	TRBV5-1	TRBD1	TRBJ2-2	TGCGCCAGCAGCTTACAGGGGGCCACCGGGGAGCTGTTTTTT	CASSLQGATGELFF